These 27 T cell receptor beta chains were all obtained from the same sample, sequenced in a study of a mutant IDH1 vaccine in newly diagnosed glioma. TCRdb's copy holds only in-frame clones and misses some; the assay was immunoSEQ multiplex PCR. Here the sample spans about 65,000 clones, around 83% being singletons. For these TCRs, the target antigens are not known. Time point in this sample: week 23, last vaccination. Vaccinated patients received 300 ug of mutant IDH1 20-mer peptide per dose, with topical imiquimod. The material was PBMCs, obtained from a glioma patient whose treatment included an IDH1 peptide vaccine. The receptors come from a man in his thirties or forties with glioma.

The genes are TRBV5-5 and TRBJ2-5, with TRBD1 matching 8 bases. With V trimmed by 1 base and J by 2 bases, 10 bases remained unmatched. Germline CDR1 SGHKS, CDR2 YYEKEE (reference sequence). CDR3 length: 17 amino acids. DNA of the CDR3: TGTGCCAGCAGCTTGTCCCGGACAGGGCGGAGGCAAGAGACCCAGTACTTC. This sequence encodes CASSLSRTGRRQETQYF.

The chain combines TRBV11-2 with TRBJ2-5; maybe TRBD1 (7 bases). The last part of the DNA fits TRBJ2-7 better; the J call may be wrong. Germline lookup yields CDR1 SGHAT and CDR2 FQNNGV. This CDR3 contains 13 residues. The CDR3 reads CASSFQGGYEQYF. The CDR3 bases are TGTGCCAGCAGCTTCCAGGGGGGATACGAGCAGTACTTC.

This clone was seen a single time. The chain is built from TRBV7-9 and TRBJ2-5; D remains ambiguous. This CDR3 contains 11 residues. Germline CDR1 SEHNR, CDR2 FQNEAQ (reference sequence). V was shortened by 4 bases and J by 0 bases, with 0 bases between the two germline ends. Here the CDR3 DNA reads TGTGCCAGCAGCTACCAAGAGACCCAGTACTTC. Translated, it gives CASSYQETQYF.

The CDR3 bases are TGTGCCAGTAGTATATGGGGCAGAGCGAACACCGGGGAGCTGTTTTTT. It specifies CASSIWGRANTGELFF. The chain couples TRBV19 to TRBJ2-2; D is perhaps TRBD1 (5 bases). The V gene's germline CDR1 is LNHDA and CDR2 SQIVND (reference sequence). V lost 2 bases and J lost 0, with 10 bases in between. CDR3 length: 16 amino acids. The full variable domain, with the rest looked up from reference TRBV19 and TRBJ2-2, is DGGITQSPKYLFRKEGQNVTLSCEQNLNHDAMYWYRQDPGQGLRLIYYSQIVNDFQKGDIAEGYSVSREKKESFPLTVTSAQKNPTAFYLCASSIWGRANTGELFFGEGSRLTVL.

The rearrangement uses TRBV30 and TRBJ2-7; D uncertain. Between the trimmed V and J ends, which lost 4 bases and 0 bases, there was a span of 10 bases. The CDR3 is 13 amino acids. In germline, CDR1 is GTSNPN, CDR2 SVGIG (reference sequence). The CDR3 loop reads CAWIDTYSYEQYF. The CDR3 DNA reads TGTGCCTGGATTGACACCTACTCCTACGAGCAGTACTTC.

The CDR3, as DNA: TGCGCCAGCAGCTTGTCCTATCGGCAGAGTCGGTCAGGAGCCAAAAACATTCAGTACTTC. It is translated as CASSLSYRQSRSGAKNIQYF. The J gene is TRBJ2-4, the V gene TRBV5-1; D gene ambiguous. The germline gives CDR1 SGHRS, CDR2 YFSETQ. The CDR3 consists of 20 residues. Trimming shortened V by 1 base and J by 0 bases, and 23 bases separated the two germline ends.

This clone was detected once. This chain links TRBV4-1 with TRBJ2-2, with TRBD1 matching 7 bases. V lost 4 bases to trimming and J lost 1 base; unmatched junction nucleotides: 6. Germline CDR1 and CDR2: MGHRA and YSYEKL. The CDR3 covers 16 residues. The CDR3 coding sequence is TGCGCCAGCAGCCCCCAGGGACAGAGGAACACCGGGGAGCTGTTTTTT. Protein product: CASSPQGQRNTGELFF.

A single count supports this clone. The chain couples TRBV10-3 to TRBJ1-1; the D is unclear. Germline-derived CDR1 and CDR2 are ENHRY and SYGVKD. The length of the CDR3 is 17 residues. V lost 6 bases to trimming and J lost 1 base, with 21 bases between them. The CDR3 spells CAIRSAPRPKGNTEAFF. The CDR3 DNA follows: TGTGCCATCAGGTCGGCACCCCGACCGAAGGGGAACACTGAAGCTTTCTTT.

The chain couples TRBV13 to TRBJ2-7; a weak D match, TRBD1 (6 bases). This CDR3 has 11 residues. Germline V gene data show CDR1 as PRHDT and CDR2 as FYEKMQ (reference sequence). Trimming took 4 bases from V and 9 from J, leaving 10 bases between them. The DNA for the CDR3 is TGTGCCAGCAGCTCAGGGGACGCGCAGTACTTC. It translates to CASSSGDAQYF.

This clone was picked up one time. This rearrangement joins TRBV6-5 to TRBJ1-3; 7 bases line up with TRBD1. The junction had 6 bases not matched to a gene; V was cut back by 6 bases and J by 4 bases. The CDR3 consists of 14 residues. CDR1 is MNHEY and CDR2 is SVGAGI in the germline V gene. CDR3 nucleotide sequence: TGTGCCAGCAGGCGGGGACAGTTGGGAAACACCATATATTTT. It encodes CASRRGQLGNTIYF.

CDR3: CASSPLADNSPLHF. CDR3 DNA sequence: TGTGCCAGCTCACCCCTCGCCGATAATTCACCCCTCCACTTT. This chain connects TRBV18 to TRBJ1-6; D unclear. The CDR3 extends over 14 amino acids. The germline CDR1 and CDR2 sequences are KGHSH and LQKENI. With 3 bases removed from V and 5 bases from J, the gap between germline ends came to 8 bases.

This chain links TRBV5-1 with TRBJ2-7; 13 bases fit TRBD2. Trimming at V came to 0 bases and at J to 2 bases, leaving 8 bases not matched to a gene. Per germline, CDR1 SGHRS and CDR2 YFSETQ. The CDR3 consists of 18 residues. CDR3 DNA: TGCGCCAGCAGCTTGGCCGAGACTAGCGGGGGGCGACCCTACGAGCAGTACTTC. This sequence encodes CASSLAETSGGRPYEQYF.

The rearrangement links TRBV2 to TRBJ1-1, with a weak D call TRBD1 (6 bases). CDR1 and CDR2 (germline): SNHLY, FYNNEI. The CDR3 contains 13 residues. Trimming removed 8 bases at V and 1 base at J, with 11 bases between. The chain's CDR3 is CASFLGGNTEAFF. The CDR3 DNA is TGTGCCAGCTTCCTAGGGGGGAACACTGAAGCTTTCTTT.

The genes are TRBV6-6 and TRBJ2-3; 11 bases map to TRBD1. This CDR3 comprises 16 residues. Germline V lookup: CDR1 MNHNY, CDR2 SVGAGI (reference sequence). The V gene end was trimmed by 4 bases and the J gene end by 5 bases; junction bases not matched to a gene: 8. As DNA, the CDR3 is TGTGCCAGCAGTTCAAGGACAGGGGGCGGAGGAGATACGCAGTATTTT. Its translation: CASSSRTGGGGDTQYF.

The rearrangement joins TRBV2 to TRBJ1-1, with a possible D match to TRBD1 (5 bases). V gave up 3 bases and J gave up 10 bases, with 12 bases separating them. Germline V lookup: CDR1 SNHLY, CDR2 FYNNEI. The CDR3 totals 12 residues. The CDR3 DNA reads as TGTGCCAGCAGTGAGACAGTCCTGGGAGCTTTCTTT. Its translation: CASSETVLGAFF.

The chain has TRBV15 and TRBJ2-1, with 13 bases that match TRBD2. This CDR3 spans 17 amino acids. V was pared by 5 bases and J by 0 bases, with 4 bases of the junction left unmatched. Looked up from germline, CDR1 is LNHNV and CDR2 is YYDKDF (reference sequence). The CDR3 coding sequence is TGTGCCACCAGCCGGGGACTAGCGGGGAGCTCCTACAATGAGCAGTTCTTC. It is translated as CATSRGLAGSSYNEQFF.

This clone has a handful of counts. The rearrangement links TRBV19 to TRBJ1-1; D not resolved. The CDR3 has 15 residues. CDR1 is LNHDA and CDR2 is SQIVND in the germline V gene (reference sequence). V lost 4 bases, J lost 0 bases, and 12 bases lay in between. The CDR3: CASSKRGLMNTEAFF. CDR3 bases: TGTGCCAGTAGTAAGAGAGGACTCATGAACACTGAAGCTTTCTTT.

The chain joins TRBV5-6 to TRBJ1-1; perhaps TRBD1 as D (6 bases). The CDR3 spans 14 residues. The V end was cut by 2 bases, the J end by 4 bases, with 12 bases between. Germline lookup yields CDR1 SGHDT and CDR2 YYEEEE. CDR3 residues: CASSFRQVGTEAFF. Here the CDR3 DNA reads TGTGCCAGCAGCTTTAGACAGGTGGGCACTGAAGCTTTCTTT.

The chain has TRBV5-4 and TRBJ1-1, with 7 bases that match TRBD1. Germline CDR1 is SGHNT and CDR2 is YYREEE (reference sequence). CDR3 length: 17 amino acids. Trimming cost V 3 bases and J 0 bases; bases outside gene matches: 11. CDR3 loop: CASSSEAWDSMNTEAFF. In DNA form, the CDR3 reads TGTGCCAGCAGCTCTGAAGCCTGGGACAGCATGAACACTGAAGCTTTCTTT.

In its sample, this clone was seen once. V and J are TRBV13 and TRBJ2-5; the D is unclear. V dropped 3 bases and J dropped 8 bases, with 13 bases sitting between them. The CDR3 extends over 13 amino acids. Per the germline V gene, CDR1 is PRHDT and CDR2 is FYEKMQ (reference sequence). CDR3 residues: CASSFTTGVTQYF. The CDR3 region has the DNA TGTGCCAGCAGCTTCACCACTGGTGTCACCCAGTACTTC. The full variable domain, in which reference TRBV13 and TRBJ2-5 provide the parts outside the CDR3, is AAGVIQSPRHLIKEKRETATLKCYPIPRHDTVYWYQQGPGQDPQFLISFYEKMQSDKGSIPDRFSAQQFSDYHSELNMSSLELGDSALYFCASSFTTGVTQYFGPGTRLLVL.

V and J are TRBV7-8 and TRBJ2-2; the D gene is possibly TRBD2 (5 bases). The CDR3 extends over 15 amino acids. V lost 0 bases and J lost 4, with 9 bases in between. Germline V lookup: CDR1 SGHVS, CDR2 FQNEAQ. CDR3 residues: CASSLAGSGTGELFF. The CDR3 nucleotides are TGTGCCAGCAGCTTAGCCGGCAGCGGCACCGGGGAGCTGTTTTTT.

The chain employs TRBV7-9 and TRBJ2-1, with D possibly being TRBD2 (6 bases). V lost 1 base and J 8 bases, leaving 18 bases between the germline ends. CDR3 length: 16 residues. Germline CDR1 is SEHNR and CDR2 is FQNEAQ (reference sequence). The CDR3 DNA follows: TGTGCCAGCAGCTTAGTGGGACTCCAGGGCAGGTATGAGCAGTTCTTC. Translated, it gives CASSLVGLQGRYEQFF.

This clone was counted once. This sequence joins TRBV4-1 and TRBJ1-6; D is perhaps TRBD1 (5 bases). The V gene's germline CDR1 is MGHRA and CDR2 YSYEKL. With 1 base removed from V and 7 bases from J, the gap between germline ends came to 20 bases. CDR3 size: 18 residues. The CDR3 is CASSQGASVGVSNSPLHF. In nucleotides, the CDR3 is TGCGCCAGCAGCCAAGGGGCTTCGGTGGGGGTGTCAAATTCACCCCTCCACTTT.

The genes are TRBV4-1 and TRBJ2-4; D could derive from TRBD1 or TRBD2 (5 bases each). Trimming removed 4 bases at V and 1 base at J, with 11 bases between. This CDR3 spans 15 amino acids. Germline V gene sequence: CDR1 MGHRA, CDR2 YSYEKL. CDR3 loop: CASSPWGWAKNIQYF. Written as DNA, the CDR3 is TGCGCCAGCAGCCCATGGGGGTGGGCCAAAAACATTCAGTACTTC.

The V and J genes are TRBV2 and TRBJ2-5; D gene ambiguous. There are 11 residues in the CDR3. Trimming stripped 1 base from V and 4 bases from J, with 1 base between. The germline V gene has CDR1 SNHLY and CDR2 FYNNEI. DNA of the CDR3: TGTGCCAGCAGTGAAGGAGAGACCCAGTACTTC. This sequence encodes CASSEGETQYF.

The CDR3 is CASSSRVYPSGANVLTF. Written as DNA, the CDR3 is TGTGCCAGCAGCTCCCGGGTCTACCCTTCTGGGGCCAACGTCCTGACTTTC. The chain joins TRBV5-6 to TRBJ2-6, with D unclear. Trimming left V 3 bases short and J 1 base short, with 14 bases between. The CDR3 length is 17 residues. Germline V gene lookup returns CDR1 SGHDT and CDR2 YYEEEE. The variable domain in full, with the rest retrieved from reference TRBV5-6 and TRBJ2-6, is DAGVTQSPTHLIKTRGQQVTLRCSPKSGHDTVSWYQQALGQGPQFIFQYYEEEERQRGNFPDRFSGHQFPNYSSELNVNALLLGDSALYLCASSSRVYPSGANVLTFGAGSRLTVL.

V usage is TRBV2 and J usage is TRBJ1-1; TRBD1 aligns across 8 bases. Losses at the gene ends were 7 bases for V and 1 base for J; bases not matched to a gene: 17. The CDR3 is 18 amino acids. Germline V gene sequence: CDR1 SNHLY, CDR2 FYNNEI. The CDR3 here is CASTIEGQGYRPNTEAFF. The CDR3 DNA sequence: TGTGCCAGCACCATCGAAGGACAGGGTTACAGACCGAACACTGAAGCTTTCTTT. Together with reference TRBV2 and TRBJ1-1, the CDR3 gives the full variable domain: EPEVTQTPSHQVTQMGQEVILRCVPISNHLYFYWYRQILGQKVEFLVSFYNNEISEKSEIFDDQFSVERPDGSNFTLKIRSTKLEDSAMYFCASTIEGQGYRPNTEAFFGQGTRLTVV.